The subject of this entry is one T cell receptor (beta chain). Its antigen is unidentified. Produced via immunoSEQ multiplex PCR; TCRdb's table is partial and in-frame only. The sample lists tens of thousands of clones; around three quarters were seen once. Pooled samples include second doses given at about 4 or 12 weeks. This record belongs to a study of T cell responses to AZD1222 COVID-19 vaccine. Overall study findings and caveats: No day 14 peak samples; only post-peak repertoires were characterized.

Sequenced material: peripheral blood, taken 28 days after the second AZD1222 dose. The clonotype was recovered from an adult who received the AZD1222 COVID-19 vaccine.

CDR3 amino acids: CASSQNGEQYF. The DNA of the CDR3 is TGTGCCAGCAGCCAGAATGGCGAGCAGTACTTC. This chain links TRBV7-2 with TRBJ2-7; D call uncertain. The CDR3 is made up of 11 amino acids. V lost 5 bases, J lost 6 bases, and 8 bases lay in between. Per germline, CDR1 SGHTA and CDR2 FQGNSA.